The rows below give T cell receptor beta chains drawn from one sample of a study of radiation and T cells in renal cell carcinoma. The assay was immunoSEQ multiplex PCR, and TCRdb's table has in-frame clones only and misses some. The sample has under 55,000 clones, 65% to 90% seen once. Specimen: blood, collected from a patient whose treatment included radiotherapy and nephrectomy. All receptors come from a woman in her 70s with renal cell carcinoma. The CDR3 runs from the conserved cysteine through the conserved F or W. A D gene is named only where the DNA matches it firmly. For some rows the clone size is stated as once, few or many, or as a class when expanded; others skip it.

V: TRBV25-1; D: .; J: TRBJ1-1; size: .; DNA: TGTGCCAGCAGTGCTATAGGGATGAACACTGAAGCTTTCTTT; CDR3: CASSAIGMNTEAFF
V: TRBV29-1; D: .; J: TRBJ2-7; size: .; DNA: TGCAGCGTTGAGGGGAACCCCTACGAGCAGTACTTC; CDR3: CSVEGNPYEQYF
V: TRBV5-1; D: .; J: TRBJ2-2; size: .; DNA: TGCGCCAGCAGCTCCCCCCGGGACAAAGGGGCCGGGGAGCTGTTTTTT; CDR3: CASSSPRDKGAGELFF
V: TRBV4-3; D: .; J: TRBJ2-7; size: .; DNA: TGCGCCAGCAGCCAAGCTGGTGACTCCTACGAGCAGTACTTC; CDR3: CASSQAGDSYEQYF
V: TRBV2; D: .; J: TRBJ1-1; size: .; DNA: TGTGCCAGCAGTACACAGGCCCCGGGGGCTGAAGCTTTCTTT; CDR3: CASSTQAPGAEAFF
V: TRBV19; D: TRBD1; J: TRBJ1-6; size: .; DNA: TGTGCCAGTTGGACAGGGGAGGGGACCCTCCACTTT; CDR3: CASWTGEGTLHF
V: TRBV6-5; D: .; J: TRBJ2-3; size: .; DNA: TGTGCCAGCAGTCGCGGGCGGGGAACAGATACGCAGTATTTT; CDR3: CASSRGRGTDTQYF
V: TRBV10-1; D: TRBD1; J: TRBJ2-2; size: .; DNA: TGCGCCAGCAGTACGGGACAGGGTGGCGGGGAGCTGTTTTTT; CDR3: CASSTGQGGGELFF
V: TRBV19; D: .; J: TRBJ2-1; size: .; DNA: TGTGCCACCAACCCTTCCGGTCTCCACAATGAGCAGTTCTTC; CDR3: CATNPSGLHNEQFF
V: TRBV28; D: .; J: TRBJ2-1; size: .; DNA: TGTGCCAGCAGTTTCCTTAGCGGAGGGATATTCAATGGGCAGTTCTTC; CDR3: CASSFLSGGIFNGQFF
V: TRBV5-6; D: .; J: TRBJ2-3; size: .; DNA: TGTGCCAGCAGCTCCTCAGGGCCAGATACGCAGTATTTT; CDR3: CASSSSGPDTQYF
V: TRBV5-4; D: .; J: TRBJ2-1; size: few; DNA: TGTGCCAGCAGCTTGTCAACCTACAATGAGCAGTTCTTC; CDR3: CASSLSTYNEQFF
V: TRBV9; D: .; J: TRBJ2-1; size: .; DNA: TGTGCCAGCAGCGTCGGCGGGAACGTACGTGGGGTACAAAATGAGCAGTTCTTC; CDR3: CASSVGGNVRGVQNEQFF
V: TRBV5-1; D: .; J: TRBJ2-3; size: once; DNA: TGCGCCAGCAGCTTACCTCGGGACGGCACAGATACGCAGTATTTT; CDR3: CASSLPRDGTDTQYF
V: TRBV5-6; D: .; J: TRBJ2-7; size: once; DNA: TGTGCCAGCAGCTTAAGGGGTCACGAGCAGTACTTC; CDR3: CASSLRGHEQYF
V: TRBV18; D: TRBD1; J: TRBJ1-3; size: .; DNA: TGTGCCAGCTCACCAATAACAGGGGCTGGTGAAAACACCATATATTTT; CDR3: CASSPITGAGENTIYF
V: TRBV7-7; D: TRBD2; J: TRBJ2-1; size: .; DNA: TGTGCCAGCAGCTTGGGACTAGCGGGAGACAATGAGCAGTTCTTC; CDR3: CASSLGLAGDNEQFF
V: TRBV6-6; D: TRBD2; J: TRBJ2-1; size: .; DNA: TGTGCCAGCAGTTACTCCGGGGGGACTGAGCAGTTCTTC; CDR3: CASSYSGGTEQFF
V: TRBV7-6; D: TRBD2; J: TRBJ2-2; size: .; DNA: TGTGCCAGCAGCTTAGTTTCTAGCGGGAGAGTCGACACCGGGGAGCTGTTTTTT; CDR3: CASSLVSSGRVDTGELFF
V: TRBV9; D: TRBD1; J: TRBJ2-3; size: .; DNA: TGTGCCAGCAGCGTAGCTGGGGGACAGAATGCAGATACGCAGTATTTT; CDR3: CASSVAGGQNADTQYF
V: TRBV7-3; D: .; J: TRBJ1-1; size: .; DNA: TGTGCCAGCAGCTTAGGGAGTATGAACACTGAAGCTTTCTTT; CDR3: CASSLGSMNTEAFF
V: TRBV7-6; D: .; J: TRBJ2-1; size: once; DNA: TGTGCCAGCAGCTTAGCTTCGACTAGCAATGAGCAGTTCTTC; CDR3: CASSLASTSNEQFF
V: TRBV19; D: TRBD2; J: TRBJ2-1; size: .; DNA: TGTGCCAGTAGTATGAACTGGCTAGCGGGGTACAATGAGCAGTTCTTC; CDR3: CASSMNWLAGYNEQFF
V: TRBV6-1; D: .; J: TRBJ2-7; size: .; DNA: TGTGCCAGCAGTGAAACGGGGGACGAGCAGTACTTC; CDR3: CASSETGDEQYF
V: TRBV6-6; D: TRBD1; J: TRBJ1-6; size: .; DNA: TGTGCCATCGGGACAGGGATGAATAATTCACCCCTCCACTTT; CDR3: CAIGTGMNNSPLHF
V: TRBV6-1; D: TRBD1; J: TRBJ2-5; size: .; DNA: TGTGCCAGCAGTGAACAGGCAGGGGGCGGAGGAGAGACCCAGTACTTC; CDR3: CASSEQAGGGGETQYF
V: TRBV29-1; D: .; J: TRBJ2-1; size: .; DNA: TGCAGCGTTGTGGTAATTGGGGCGATAAACAATGAGCAGTTCTTC; CDR3: CSVVVIGAINNEQFF
V: TRBV5-1; D: TRBD1; J: TRBJ1-4; size: .; DNA: TGCGCCAGCAGCTACAGGGGTATTAATGAAAAACTGTTTTTT; CDR3: CASSYRGINEKLFF
V: TRBV7-9; D: TRBD1; J: TRBJ1-1; size: few; DNA: TGTGCCAGCAGACGCTCCGGACAGGGCACTGAAGCTTTCTTT; CDR3: CASRRSGQGTEAFF